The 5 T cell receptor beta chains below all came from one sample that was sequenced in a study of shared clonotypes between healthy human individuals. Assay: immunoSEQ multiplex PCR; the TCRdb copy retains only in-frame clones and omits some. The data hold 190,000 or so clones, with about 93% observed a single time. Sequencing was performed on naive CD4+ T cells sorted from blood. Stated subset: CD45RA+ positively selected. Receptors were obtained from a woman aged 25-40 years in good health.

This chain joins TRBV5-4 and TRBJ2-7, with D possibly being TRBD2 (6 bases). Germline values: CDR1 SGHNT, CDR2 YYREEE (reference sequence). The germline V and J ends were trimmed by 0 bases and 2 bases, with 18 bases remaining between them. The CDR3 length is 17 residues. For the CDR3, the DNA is TGTGCCAGCAGCTTGGCCAAACTCTCGGGACTGGCCTACGAGCAGTACTTC. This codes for CASSLAKLSGLAYEQYF.

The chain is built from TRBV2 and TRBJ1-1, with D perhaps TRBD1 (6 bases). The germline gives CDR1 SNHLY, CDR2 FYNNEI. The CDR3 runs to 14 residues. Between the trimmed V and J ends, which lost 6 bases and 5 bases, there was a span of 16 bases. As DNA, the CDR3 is TGTGCCAGCAGCACCCGGGGGCCGCGGACTGAAGCTTTCTTT. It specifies CASSTRGPRTEAFF.

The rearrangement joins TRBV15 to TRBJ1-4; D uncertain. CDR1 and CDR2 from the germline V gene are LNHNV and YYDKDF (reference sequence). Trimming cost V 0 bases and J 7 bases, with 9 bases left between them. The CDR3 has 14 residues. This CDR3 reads CATSREIRSEKLFF. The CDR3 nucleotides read TGTGCCACCAGCAGAGAGATTCGGAGTGAAAAACTGTTTTTT.

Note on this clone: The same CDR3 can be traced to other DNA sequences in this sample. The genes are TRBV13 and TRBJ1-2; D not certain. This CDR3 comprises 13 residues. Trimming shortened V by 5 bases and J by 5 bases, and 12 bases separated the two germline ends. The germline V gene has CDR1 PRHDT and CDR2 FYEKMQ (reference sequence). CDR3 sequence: CASSPEVFYGYTF. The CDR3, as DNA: TGTGCCAGCAGCCCTGAGGTTTTTTATGGCTACACCTTC.

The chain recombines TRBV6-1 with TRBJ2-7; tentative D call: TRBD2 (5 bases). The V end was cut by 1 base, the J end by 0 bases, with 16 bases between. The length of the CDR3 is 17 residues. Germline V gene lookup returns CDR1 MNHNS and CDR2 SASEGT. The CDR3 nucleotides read TGTGCCAGCAGTGAAGAGTCGGAGCGGAGTTACTCCTACGAGCAGTACTTC. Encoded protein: CASSEESERSYSYEQYF.